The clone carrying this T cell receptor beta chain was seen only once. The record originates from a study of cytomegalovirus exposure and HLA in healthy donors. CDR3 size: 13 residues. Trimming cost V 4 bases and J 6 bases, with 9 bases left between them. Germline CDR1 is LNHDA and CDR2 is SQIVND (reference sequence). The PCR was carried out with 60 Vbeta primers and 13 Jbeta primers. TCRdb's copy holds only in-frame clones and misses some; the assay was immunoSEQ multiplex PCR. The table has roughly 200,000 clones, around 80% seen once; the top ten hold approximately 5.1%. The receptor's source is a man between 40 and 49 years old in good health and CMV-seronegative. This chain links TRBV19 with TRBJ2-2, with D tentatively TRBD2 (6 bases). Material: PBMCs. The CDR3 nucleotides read TGTGCCAGTAGTAGGCGGGACCCCGGGGAGCTGTTTTTT. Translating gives CASSRRDPGELFF.